Included here is one TCR beta chain sequence, with context. Generated by immunoSEQ multiplex PCR, the TCRdb table keeps only in-frame clones and is missing some. Of 120,000 or so clones listed, approximately 90% are singletons. This specimen comes from a study of T cell responses to AZD1222 COVID-19 vaccine. This CDR3 spans 15 amino acids. Germline CDR1 is LNHNV and CDR2 is YYDKDF (reference sequence). Trimming removed 0 bases from V and 4 bases from J, with 10 bases in between. This specimen consisted of peripheral blood, obtained on day 0 of AZD1222 vaccination. V is TRBV15 and J is TRBJ1-5; possibly TRBD1 for D (5 bases). This clonotype was obtained from an adult in good health. DNA for the CDR3: TGTGCCACCAGCAGAGATGGGGGTTGGAATCAGCCCCAGCATTTT. Encoded protein: CATSRDGGWNQPQHF.